This T cell receptor (beta chain) was retrieved from a study of T cells in pancreatic ductal adenocarcinoma. Worth noting for this clone: The target antigen is unknown.

Notes on the study in general: The resected cohort was biased toward the minority with early-stage disease.

Selected pancreatic ductal adenocarcinoma patients had undergone surgery without neoadjuvant therapy. Using immunoSEQ multiplex PCR, the repertoire was profiled, and TCRdb retains in-frame clones only, with some absent. The table lists under 5,500 clones, 79% of them singletons. After removal of 5 bases from V and 0 bases from J, the junction contained 18 bases not matched to a gene. Germline-derived CDR1 and CDR2 are LNHDA and SQIVND (reference sequence). This CDR3 is 19 amino acids long. This sequence originates from a human donor with pancreatic ductal adenocarcinoma. The donor label of this sample is uncertain. This chain uses TRBV19 with TRBJ1-2; 7 nucleotides match TRBD1. Sequenced: pancreatic tumor tissue. DNA of the CDR3: TGTGCCAGTAGTTCACCGAGGGACAGATTGACCTTAGCTAACTATGGCTACACCTTC. Amino acid sequence: CASSSPRDRLTLANYGYTF.